This T cell receptor (beta chain) was captured in a study of T cells in Graves' hyperthyroidism and ophthalmopathy. The germline V and J ends were trimmed by 3 bases and 3 bases, with 4 bases remaining between them. The CDR3 is 12 amino acids. Germline-derived CDR1 and CDR2 are SEHNR and FQNEAQ (reference sequence). Clinical symptoms, serum thyroxine, TRAb, thyroid ultrasound and orbital computed tomography informed diagnoses. Authors of the study amplified TCR beta CDR3 regions from RNA transcripts. Carried out on the TCR CDR3, a first-round RT-PCR used the HTBI primer set. TCRdb independently ran MiXCR on the multiplex PCR reads; one entry per CDR3 protein. The table lists 800,000 or so distinct CDR3 sequences, around 38% of them singletons.

This sequence originates from a man younger than 35 with Graves' hyperthyroidism. The chain combines TRBV7-9 with TRBJ2-3; D is undetermined. Sequencing used blood. The CDR3 sequence: CASSFQTDTQYF. In DNA, the CDR3 is TGTGCCAGCAGCTTTCAGACAGATACGCAGTATTTT.